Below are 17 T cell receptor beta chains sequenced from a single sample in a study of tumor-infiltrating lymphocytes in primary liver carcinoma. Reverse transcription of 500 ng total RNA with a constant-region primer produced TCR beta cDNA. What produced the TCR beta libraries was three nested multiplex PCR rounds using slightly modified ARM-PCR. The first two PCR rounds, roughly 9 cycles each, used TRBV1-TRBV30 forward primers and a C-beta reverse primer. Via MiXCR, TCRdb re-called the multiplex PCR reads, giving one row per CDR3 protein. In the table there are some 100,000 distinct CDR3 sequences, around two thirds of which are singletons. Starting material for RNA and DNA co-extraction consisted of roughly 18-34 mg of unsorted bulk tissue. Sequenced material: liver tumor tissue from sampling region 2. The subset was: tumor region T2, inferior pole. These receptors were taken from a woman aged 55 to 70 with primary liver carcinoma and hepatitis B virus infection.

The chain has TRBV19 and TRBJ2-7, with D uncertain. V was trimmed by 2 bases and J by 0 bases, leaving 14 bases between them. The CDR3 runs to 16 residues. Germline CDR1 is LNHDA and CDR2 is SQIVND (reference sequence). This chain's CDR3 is CASSISSPGSSYEQYF. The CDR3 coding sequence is TGTGCCAGTAGTATATCCTCCCCGGGCAGCTCCTACGAGCAGTACTTC.

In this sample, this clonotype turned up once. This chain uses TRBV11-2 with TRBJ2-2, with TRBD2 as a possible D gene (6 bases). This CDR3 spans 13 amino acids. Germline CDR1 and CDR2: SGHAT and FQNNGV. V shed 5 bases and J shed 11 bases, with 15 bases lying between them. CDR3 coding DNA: TGTGCCAGCAGCGAGTCGGTACTAGCTGAGCTGTTTTTT. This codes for CASSESVLAELFF.

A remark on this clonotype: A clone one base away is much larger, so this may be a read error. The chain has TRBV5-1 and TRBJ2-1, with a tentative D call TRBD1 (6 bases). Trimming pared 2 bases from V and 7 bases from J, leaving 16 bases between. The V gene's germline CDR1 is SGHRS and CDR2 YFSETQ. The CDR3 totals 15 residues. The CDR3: CASSFGDTSRNEQFF. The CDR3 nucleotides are TGCGCCAGCAGCTTCGGGGACACCTCGCGGAATGAGCAGTTCTTC.

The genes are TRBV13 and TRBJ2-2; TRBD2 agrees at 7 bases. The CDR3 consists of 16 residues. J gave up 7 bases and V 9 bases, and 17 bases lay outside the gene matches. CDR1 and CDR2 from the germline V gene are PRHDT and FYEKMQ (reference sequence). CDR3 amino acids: CASSQRTSGRSGELFF. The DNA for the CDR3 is TGTGCCAGTAGCCAACGGACTAGTGGTAGGAGCGGGGAGCTGTTTTTT. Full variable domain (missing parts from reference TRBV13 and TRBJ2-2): AAGVIQSPRHLIKEKRETATLKCYPIPRHDTVYWYQQGPGQDPQFLISFYEKMQSDKGSIPDRFSAQQFSDYHSELNMSSLELGDSALYFCASSQRTSGRSGELFFGEGSRLTVL.

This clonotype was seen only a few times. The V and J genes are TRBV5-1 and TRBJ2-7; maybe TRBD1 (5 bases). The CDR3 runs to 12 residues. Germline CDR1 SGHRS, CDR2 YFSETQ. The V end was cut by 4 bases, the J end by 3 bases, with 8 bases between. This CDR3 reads CASSPDNYEQYF. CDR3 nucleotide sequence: TGCGCCAGCAGCCCGGACAACTACGAGCAGTACTTC.

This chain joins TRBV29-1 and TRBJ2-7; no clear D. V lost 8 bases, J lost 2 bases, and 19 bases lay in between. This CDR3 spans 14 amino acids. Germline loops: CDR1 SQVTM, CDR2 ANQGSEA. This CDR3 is CSIGTRPATYEQYF. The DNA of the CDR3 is TGCAGCATCGGCACGAGACCAGCAACCTACGAGCAGTACTTC.

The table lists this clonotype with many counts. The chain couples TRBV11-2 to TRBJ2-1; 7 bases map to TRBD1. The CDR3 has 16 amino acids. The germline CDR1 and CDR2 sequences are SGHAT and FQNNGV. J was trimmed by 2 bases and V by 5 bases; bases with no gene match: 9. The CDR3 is CASSPDRAHTYNEQFF. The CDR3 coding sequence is TGTGCCAGCAGCCCAGACAGGGCTCACACCTACAATGAGCAGTTCTTC.

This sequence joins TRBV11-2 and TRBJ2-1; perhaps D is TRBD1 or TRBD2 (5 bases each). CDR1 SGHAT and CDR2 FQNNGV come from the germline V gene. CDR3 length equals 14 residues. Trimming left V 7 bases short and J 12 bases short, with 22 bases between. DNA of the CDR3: TGTGCCAGCAATCCGGACTCCAGGTATAGGGGGCAGTTCTTC. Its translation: CASNPDSRYRGQFF.

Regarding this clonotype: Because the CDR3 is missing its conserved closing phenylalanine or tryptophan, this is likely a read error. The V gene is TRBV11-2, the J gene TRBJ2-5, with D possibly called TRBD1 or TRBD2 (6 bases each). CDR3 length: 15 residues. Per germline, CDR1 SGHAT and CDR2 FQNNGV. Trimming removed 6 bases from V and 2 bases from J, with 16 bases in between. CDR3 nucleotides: TGTGCCAGCAGTTTTCGGGGGACACTGCAAGAGACCCAGTACCTC. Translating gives CASSFRGTLQETQYL.

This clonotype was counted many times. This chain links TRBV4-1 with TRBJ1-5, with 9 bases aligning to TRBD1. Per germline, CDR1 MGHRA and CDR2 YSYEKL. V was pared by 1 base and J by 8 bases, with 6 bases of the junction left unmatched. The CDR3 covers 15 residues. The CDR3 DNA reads TGCGCCAGCAGCCAAGTTTCGGGACAGGGTGAGCCCCAGCATTTT. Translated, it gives CASSQVSGQGEPQHF.

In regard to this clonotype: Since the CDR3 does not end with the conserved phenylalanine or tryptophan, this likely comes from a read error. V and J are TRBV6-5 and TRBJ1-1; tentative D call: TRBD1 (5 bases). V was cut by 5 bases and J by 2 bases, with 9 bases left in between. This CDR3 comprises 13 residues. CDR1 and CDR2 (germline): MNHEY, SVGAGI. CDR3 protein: CASSPGGNTEAFS. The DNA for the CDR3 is TGTGCCAGCAGTCCCGGGGGAAACACTGAAGCTTTCTCT.

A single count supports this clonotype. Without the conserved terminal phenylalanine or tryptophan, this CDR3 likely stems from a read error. CDR3 loop: CASSFHDGTDAFS. The CDR3 DNA follows: TGTGCCAGCAGCTTTCATGATGGGACTGACGCTTTCTCT. The chain uses TRBV11-2 and TRBJ1-1; perhaps TRBD1 as D (5 bases). Germline V gives CDR1 SGHAT, CDR2 FQNNGV. This CDR3 is built from 13 residues.

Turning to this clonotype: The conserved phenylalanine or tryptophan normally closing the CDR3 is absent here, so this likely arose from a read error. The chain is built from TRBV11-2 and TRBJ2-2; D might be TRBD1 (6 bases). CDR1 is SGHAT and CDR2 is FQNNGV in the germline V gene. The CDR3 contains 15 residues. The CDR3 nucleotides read TGTGTCACCAGCTTAGAGCCAGGGGCGCACGGGGAGCTGTTTTCT. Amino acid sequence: CVTSLEPGAHGELFS.

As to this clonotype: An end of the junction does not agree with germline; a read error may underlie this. For the CDR3, the DNA is TGTGTCAGCTCACCCGGTGTCGGGTCACCCTACAATGAGCAGTTCTTC. Protein sequence: CVSSPGVGSPYNEQFF. The chain links TRBV28 to TRBJ2-1; D not certain. This CDR3 is built from 16 residues. Germline CDR1 is MDHEN and CDR2 is SYDVKM.

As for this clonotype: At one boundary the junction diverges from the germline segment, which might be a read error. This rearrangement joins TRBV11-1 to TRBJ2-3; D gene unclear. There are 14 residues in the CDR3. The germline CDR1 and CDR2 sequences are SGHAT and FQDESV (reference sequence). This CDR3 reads CAISLGQSTDTQYF. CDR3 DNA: TGTGCCATCAGCTTAGGGCAAAGCACAGATACGCAATATTTT.

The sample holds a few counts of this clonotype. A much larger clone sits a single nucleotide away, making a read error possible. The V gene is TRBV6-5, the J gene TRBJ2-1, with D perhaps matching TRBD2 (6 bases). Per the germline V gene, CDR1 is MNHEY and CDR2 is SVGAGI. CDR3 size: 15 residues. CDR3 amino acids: CASSLTGAAYNEQSF. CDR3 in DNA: TGTGCCAGCAGTTTGACGGGAGCAGCCTACAATGAGCAGTCCTTC.

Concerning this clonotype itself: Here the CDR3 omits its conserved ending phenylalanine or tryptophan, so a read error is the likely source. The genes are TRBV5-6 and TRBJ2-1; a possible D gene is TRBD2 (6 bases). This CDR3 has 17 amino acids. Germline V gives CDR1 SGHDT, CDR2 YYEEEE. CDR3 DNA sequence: TGTGCCAGCGGCACGGCCGGGACTTCGAGCTCCTACAATGATCAGTTCTTA. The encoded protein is CASGTAGTSSSYNDQFL.